The entry below describes one T cell receptor (beta chain). Germline values: CDR1 SGHRS, CDR2 YFSETQ. The CDR3 covers 16 residues. The trim removed 4 bases at V and 5 bases at J, leaving 10 bases unmatched. All enrollees were about 18 to 100 years old and from about 25 US areas. The sample belongs to a study of blood T cell repertoires in COVID-19. Study overall: Recovered Cohort 3 donors showed two negative PCRs, clearance, or symptom resolution.

Original processing methods: Amplified reference gene primers provided the basis for estimating nucleated cell counts. The assay was immunoSEQ multiplex PCR, and TCRdb's table has in-frame clones only and misses some. Clone size and V and J calls were adopted from that table, with D and trimming inferred from the DNA. Among about 400,000 clones listed, 87% were seen once. The TCR sequence derives from a man between 35 and 55 years old in a cohort exposed to, infected with or recovered from COVID-19 (not recorded which). The source material was PBMCs or T cells enriched from blood (not recorded which). The genes are TRBV5-1 and TRBJ2-1; 9 bases line up with TRBD2. The CDR3 spells CASSVQGLASNNEQFF. In DNA form, the CDR3 reads TGCGCCAGCAGCGTTCAAGGACTAGCGAGCAACAATGAGCAGTTCTTC.